The 26 T cell receptor beta chains in this list originate from one sample, sequenced in a study of identical twins. TCRdb independently ran MiXCR on the 5' RACE reads; one entry per CDR3 protein. The sample contains under 1 million distinct CDR3 sequences, roughly 12% of which appear only once. The same data also went into a second study, on yellow fever vaccine responses in identical twins.

Material for sequencing was PBMCs. The receptor set was obtained from a woman between 18 and 30 years old in good health.

This clonotype has at least ten counts. V is TRBV12-3 or TRBV12-4 and J is TRBJ2-1; 15 nucleotides align to TRBD2. This CDR3 spans 17 amino acids. V lost 5 bases, J lost 4 bases, and 6 bases stayed unmatched. CDR3 in amino acids: CASSPGTSGGLYNEQFF. The CDR3 bases are TGTGCCAGCAGTCCCGGGACTAGCGGGGGGCTATACAATGAGCAGTTCTTC.

Ten or more counts support this clonotype. The V gene is TRBV5-1, the J gene TRBJ2-5; D is perhaps TRBD2 (5 bases). Germline V gives CDR1 SGHRS, CDR2 YFSETQ. CDR3 length: 14 residues. V lost 0 bases and J 3 bases, leaving 9 bases between the germline ends. In DNA form, the CDR3 reads TGCGCCAGCAGCTTGGTCTCGGGAAAAGAGACCCAGTACTTC. This sequence encodes CASSLVSGKETQYF.

The sample holds a few counts of this clonotype. The chain uses TRBV5-1 and TRBJ2-1; possible D gene TRBD2, 6 bases. The CDR3 has 15 residues. V shed 3 bases and J shed 3 bases, with 13 bases lying between them. Germline V gene lookup returns CDR1 SGHRS and CDR2 YFSETQ. In DNA, the CDR3 is TGCGCCAGCAGCTCAGGACTACCTCGCTACAATGAGCAGTTCTTC. It specifies CASSSGLPRYNEQFF. The whole variable domain, filled in from reference TRBV5-1 and TRBJ2-1, reads KAGVTQTPRYLIKTRGQQVTLSCSPISGHRSVSWYQQTPGQGLQFLFEYFSETQRNKGNFPGRFSGRQFSNSRSEMNVSTLELGDSALYLCASSSGLPRYNEQFFGPGTRLTVL.

This clonotype was observed a handful of times. CDR3 residues: CASRIQGAGTDTQYF. The CDR3 coding sequence is TGTGCCAGCAGAATCCAGGGGGCGGGGACAGATACGCAGTATTTT. This chain joins TRBV28 and TRBJ2-3; 8 nucleotides align to TRBD1. The J segment lost 3 bases and the V segment lost 6 bases, leaving 8 bases of the junction unmatched. The CDR3 has 15 residues. Germline CDR1 is MDHEN and CDR2 is SYDVKM.

The table lists this clonotype with a few counts. The J gene is TRBJ2-5, the V gene TRBV20-1; D tentatively reads TRBD1 or TRBD2 (5 bases each). The CDR3 length is 14 residues. The ends were cut back, 4 bases at V and 5 bases at J, with 17 bases in the middle. The germline CDR1 and CDR2 sequences are DFQATT and SNEGSKA (reference sequence). CDR3: CSATGRYLPETQYF. For the CDR3, the DNA is TGCAGTGCTACGGGACGCTACCTCCCGGAGACCCAGTACTTC.

This chain connects TRBV24-1 to TRBJ2-7; TRBD2 aligns across 14 bases. Per germline, CDR1 KGHDR and CDR2 SFDVKD. Germline trimming cut 3 bases from V and 2 bases from J; bases unmatched to any gene: 2. The CDR3 is 16 residues long. The CDR3 sequence is CATSDKTSGRAYEQYF. CDR3 coding DNA: TGTGCCACCAGTGATAAGACTAGCGGGAGGGCCTACGAGCAGTACTTC.

The chain carries TRBV7-2 and TRBJ2-1; 12 bases fit TRBD2. The junction had 9 bases not matched to a gene; V was cut back by 3 bases and J by 0 bases. The CDR3 contains 19 residues. Germline V gene lookup returns CDR1 SGHTA and CDR2 FQGNSA. CDR3 sequence reads: CASSFYIRTSGTSYNEQFF. The CDR3, as DNA: TGTGCCAGCAGCTTTTATATCCGGACTAGCGGGACCTCCTACAATGAGCAGTTCTTC.

About this clonotype itself: The junction differs from germline at one of its ends, possibly a read error. The chain has TRBV28 and TRBJ2-6; D ambiguous. The CDR3 is made up of 15 amino acids. CDR1 MDHEN and CDR2 SYDVKM come from the germline V gene. The CDR3, as DNA: TGTGCCAGCACCGAACACACCCCTGGTGCCAACGTCCTGACTTTC. Translation gives CASTEHTPGANVLTF.

This chain uses TRBV20-1 with TRBJ1-6; unclear D gene. From germline, CDR1 is DFQATT and CDR2 SNEGSKA (reference sequence). V lost 6 bases to trimming and J lost 11 bases, with 17 bases between them. This CDR3 has 13 amino acids. CDR3 coding DNA: TGCAGTGCGGCTCCCCCCGGGGTAGCACCCCTCCACTTT. It encodes CSAAPPGVAPLHF.

This clonotype occurred a few times. This chain connects TRBV12-3 or TRBV12-4 to TRBJ2-3; 13 bases line up with TRBD2. J was trimmed by 7 bases and V by 9 bases; bases with no gene match: 4. The CDR3 loop spans 13 amino acids. DNA of the CDR3: TGTGCCAGTGGACTAGCGGGAGCCTATACGCAGTATTTT. Its translation is CASGLAGAYTQYF.

There are a few counts of this clonotype. The V gene is TRBV5-1, the J gene TRBJ1-2; TRBD1 aligns across 8 bases. The CDR3 extends over 15 amino acids. Trimming took 4 bases from V and 6 from J; bases not matched to a gene: 11. Germline-derived CDR1 and CDR2 are SGHRS and YFSETQ. The CDR3, as DNA: TGCGCCAGCAGCAGAGATGGACAGGGAGTGGATGGCTACACCTTC. Translated: CASSRDGQGVDGYTF.

This clonotype occurred once. The chain is built from TRBV2 and TRBJ1-2; TRBD1 matches at 8 bases. V trimming: 6 bases; J trimming: 7 bases; junction bases outside the gene matches: 4. CDR3 length equals 12 residues. CDR1 is SNHLY and CDR2 is FYNNEI in the germline V gene. The chain's CDR3 is CASRDRVRGYTF. CDR3 sequence (DNA): TGTGCCAGCAGGGACAGGGTTCGTGGCTACACCTTC.

This clonotype occurred many times. This chain uses TRBV2 with TRBJ2-7; D is undetermined. Germline V gene lookup returns CDR1 SNHLY and CDR2 FYNNEI. CDR3 size: 10 residues. Between the trimmed V and J ends, which lost 6 bases and 4 bases, there was a span of 4 bases. The CDR3 coding sequence is TGTGCCAGCAGGGGTTACGAGCAGTACGTC. The encoded protein is CASRGYEQYV.

The chain joins TRBV15 to TRBJ1-4; no definite D call. Trimming cost V 1 base and J 4 bases, with 13 bases left between them. CDR1 and CDR2 from the germline V gene are LNHNV and YYDKDF (reference sequence). This CDR3 spans 16 amino acids. CDR3 amino acids: CATSRVHEGFNEKLFF. The DNA for the CDR3 is TGTGCCACCAGCAGAGTCCATGAGGGCTTTAATGAAAAACTGTTTTTT.

In this sample, this clonotype turned up a few times. The V gene is TRBV5-1, the J gene TRBJ1-5; D unresolved. Trimming removed 4 bases at V and 5 bases at J, with 10 bases between. This CDR3 is built from 13 residues. The germline gives CDR1 SGHRS, CDR2 YFSETQ. The CDR3 here is CASSPSWDQPQHF. For the CDR3, the DNA is TGCGCCAGCAGCCCCTCGTGGGATCAGCCCCAGCATTTT.

This chain uses TRBV12-3 or TRBV12-4 with TRBJ2-7, with D hard to call. This CDR3 region has 12 residues. V was cut by 1 base and J by 7 bases, with 8 bases left in between. In DNA, the CDR3 is TGTGCCAGCAGTTTAGTGGTGTGGGAGCAGTACTTC. It codes for CASSLVVWEQYF.

The chain carries TRBV12-3 or TRBV12-4 and TRBJ2-2; the D is unclear. Trimming shortened V by 3 bases and J by 0 bases, and 5 bases separated the two germline ends. The CDR3 contains 14 residues. The CDR3: CASSFSPNTGELFF. The CDR3 region has the DNA TGTGCCAGCAGTTTTAGTCCGAACACCGGGGAGCTGTTTTTT.

This clonotype was seen a few times. The V call is TRBV5-1, the J call TRBJ2-1, with 12 bases fitting TRBD2. Germline V gives CDR1 SGHRS, CDR2 YFSETQ. V was pared by 0 bases and J by 8 bases, with 9 bases of the junction left unmatched. The CDR3 length is 17 residues. The CDR3 DNA follows: TGCGCCAGCAGCTTGGTTACTAGCGGGGGGCCTGGAGATGAGCAGTTCTTC. Encoded protein: CASSLVTSGGPGDEQFF.

This sequence joins TRBV27 and TRBJ2-3, with D perhaps TRBD1 or TRBD2 (5 bases each). CDR3 length equals 16 residues. The V and J ends lost 0 bases and 2 bases respectively, with 12 bases between them. Germline-derived CDR1 and CDR2 are MNHEY and SMNVEV (reference sequence). The CDR3 loop reads CASSLSRAGNTDTQYF. The DNA of the CDR3 is TGTGCCAGCAGTTTATCGAGGGCAGGGAACACAGATACGCAGTATTTT.

This clonotype was seen only a few times. The chain recombines TRBV12-5 with TRBJ2-6; unclear D gene. Germline V gene sequence: CDR1 LGHNT, CDR2 FRNRAP. The CDR3 has 18 amino acids. Trimming took off 0 bases at V and 0 bases at J, with 12 bases between the two ends. The CDR3 coding sequence is TGTGCTAGTGGTTTGGTACTACAACCTGGCTCTGGGGCCAACGTCCTGACTTTC. Translation: CASGLVLQPGSGANVLTF.

The chain uses TRBV12-3 or TRBV12-4 and TRBJ2-7, with D possibly being TRBD2 (6 bases). This CDR3 comprises 14 residues. V lost 5 bases to trimming and J lost 1 base, with 12 bases between them. The CDR3 sequence: CASSPLSGSYEQYF. CDR3 in DNA: TGTGCCAGCAGTCCTTTAAGCGGGTCCTACGAGCAGTACTTC.

There are many counts of this clonotype. This chain uses TRBV10-3 with TRBJ1-1; TRBD1 agrees at 7 bases. The CDR3 covers 17 residues. V trimming: 4 bases; J trimming: 4 bases; junction bases outside the gene matches: 15. CDR1 ENHRY and CDR2 SYGVKD come from the germline V gene. CDR3: CAISVGGAGGLSTEAFF. The CDR3 nucleotides are TGTGCCATCAGTGTTGGTGGAGCAGGGGGTCTTTCCACTGAAGCTTTCTTT.

This chain links TRBV3-1 with TRBJ2-1, with 11 bases identical to TRBD2. With 8 bases clipped from V and 6 bases from J, the junction kept 9 bases outside the gene matches. The CDR3 contains 15 residues. CDR1 and CDR2 (germline): LGHDT, YNNKEL (reference sequence). CDR3 DNA sequence: TGTGCCAGCTCCCATACCGGGACTAGCGGCAATGAGCAGTTCTTC. This gives the protein CASSHTGTSGNEQFF.

The gene calls are TRBV28 and TRBJ2-3; D remains unclear. Per germline, CDR1 MDHEN and CDR2 SYDVKM. Trimming left V 2 bases short and J 0 bases short, with 12 bases between. This CDR3 comprises 16 residues. CDR3 region: CASSLLPGVSTDTQYF. CDR3 sequence (DNA): TGTGCCAGCAGTTTACTGCCAGGAGTTAGCACAGATACGCAGTATTTT.

The V gene is TRBV6-1, the J gene TRBJ2-4, with 11 bases lining up with TRBD2. The CDR3 totals 16 residues. Germline CDR1 MNHNS, CDR2 SASEGT. V lost 5 bases and J lost 9; bases outside the gene matches: 12. CDR3 bases: TGTGCCAGCAGTCACGCGGCTAGCGGGGGGTGGGGCATTCAGTACTTC. This codes for CASSHAASGGWGIQYF.

This clonotype appeared a few times. The chain carries TRBV11-2 and TRBJ2-1; TRBD2 agrees at 7 bases. This CDR3 contains 15 residues. Trimming at V came to 7 bases and at J to 10 bases, leaving 16 bases not matched to a gene. CDR1 is SGHAT, CDR2 FQNNGV, per germline. CDR3 DNA: TGTGCCAGCACCTACCGACTAGCCTCCGAGGCAGAGCAGTTCTTC. Protein product: CASTYRLASEAEQFF.